The 31 T cell receptor beta chains listed next were all sequenced from one sample in a study of blood T cell repertoires in COVID-19. This table comes from immunoSEQ multiplex PCR, and its TCRdb copy is limited to in-frame clones, with some not included. Of 95,000 to 150,000 clones in the sample, 80% to 85% were seen once. Specimen: PBMCs or T cells enriched from blood (not recorded which). The receptor set was obtained from a woman in her 30s who had recovered from COVID-19.

V is TRBV28 and J is TRBJ1-1; no reliable D call. Trimming cost V 5 bases and J 0 bases, with 10 bases left between them. The CDR3 contains 14 residues. The V gene's germline CDR1 is MDHEN and CDR2 SYDVKM. The CDR3 sequence: CASSVVQLNTEAFF. CDR3 bases: TGTGCCAGCAGTGTGGTGCAGTTGAACACTGAAGCTTTCTTT. The full variable domain, in which reference TRBV28 and TRBJ1-1 provide the parts outside the CDR3, is DVKVTQSSRYLVKRTGEKVFLECVQDMDHENMFWYRQDPGLGLRLIYFSYDVKMKEKGDIPEGYSVSREKKERFSLILESASTNQTSMYLCASSVVQLNTEAFFGQGTRLTVV.

The table lists this clone with a count of one. V usage is TRBV4-2 and J usage is TRBJ2-1, with D possibly matching TRBD2 (5 bases). Trimming removed 1 base from V and 8 bases from J, with 12 bases in between. Germline CDR1 LGHNA, CDR2 YNFKEQ. CDR3 length equals 14 residues. The CDR3 spells CASSQGLPSYEQFF. The CDR3, as DNA: TGTGCCAGCAGCCAAGGACTACCATCCTATGAGCAGTTCTTC.

In DNA form, the CDR3 reads TGCGCCAGCAGCCACCTAGCGGGAGGGTACAATGAGCAGTTCTTC. Translating gives CASSHLAGGYNEQFF. The chain employs TRBV4-1 and TRBJ2-1; TRBD2 matches 12 bases. Trimming at V came to 3 bases and at J to 4 bases, leaving 1 base not matched to a gene. The CDR3 loop spans 15 amino acids. The germline gives CDR1 MGHRA, CDR2 YSYEKL.

The chain carries TRBV27 and TRBJ1-2, with TRBD1 identical over 8 bases. There are 14 residues in the CDR3. Trimming at V came to 5 bases and at J to 4 bases, leaving 6 bases not matched to a gene. In germline, CDR1 is MNHEY, CDR2 SMNVEV (reference sequence). CDR3 in DNA: TGTGCCAGCAGTCCCCGGACAGGGTTCTATGGCTACACCTTC. Translated: CASSPRTGFYGYTF.

The J gene is TRBJ1-2, the V gene TRBV4-3; 10 bases align to TRBD1. Germline V gene lookup returns CDR1 LGHNA and CDR2 YSLEER. The CDR3 covers 16 residues. J lost 3 bases, V lost 4 bases, and 8 bases had no gene match. The CDR3 region has the DNA TGCGCCAGCAGCCCGTCTCCGGGACAGGGGTACTATGGCTACACCTTC. This gives the protein CASSPSPGQGYYGYTF.

This clone has only one observation. The rearrangement joins TRBV7-3 to TRBJ2-3, with no clear D. CDR1 is SGHTA, CDR2 FQGTGA, per germline. CDR3 length: 14 residues. The V and J ends lost 3 bases and 2 bases respectively, with 9 bases between them. The CDR3 DNA follows: TGTGCCAGCAGCTTCCTGCGGAACACAGATACGCAGTATTTT. Its translation: CASSFLRNTDTQYF.

This clone was seen a single time. V and J are TRBV5-1 and TRBJ2-1; 10 bases line up with TRBD2. Germline V gene data show CDR1 as SGHRS and CDR2 as YFSETQ. V lost 6 bases, J lost 4 bases, and 4 bases stayed unmatched. The CDR3 consists of 14 residues. In nucleotides, the CDR3 is TGCGCCAGCAAAACTAGCGGGGTATACAATGAGCAGTTCTTC. The encoded protein is CASKTSGVYNEQFF.

The rearrangement links TRBV7-3 to TRBJ1-2, with 11 positions matching TRBD1. This CDR3 has 18 residues. V shed 5 bases and J 3 bases; nucleotides not matched to a gene: 14. Germline assignment: CDR1 SGHTA and CDR2 FQGTGA. The DNA for the CDR3 is TGTGCCAGCAGCGAGGCGGACAGGGGGCGACCACGTTACTATGGCTACACCTTC. Its protein product is CASSEADRGRPRYYGYTF.

The rearrangement uses TRBV18 and TRBJ2-7, with TRBD2 matching 10 bases. Germline trimming cut 0 bases from V and 3 bases from J; bases unmatched to any gene: 5. This CDR3 region has 16 residues. Germline V gene data show CDR1 as KGHSH and CDR2 as LQKENI. The chain's CDR3 is CASSPPGLAGVYEQYF. Here the CDR3 DNA reads TGTGCCAGCTCACCACCGGGGCTAGCGGGAGTCTACGAGCAGTACTTC.

The V gene is TRBV5-1, the J gene TRBJ1-6; 9 nucleotides match TRBD1. This CDR3 is 17 amino acids long. V dropped 4 bases and J dropped 0; count of bases not matched to a gene: 5. Looked up from germline, CDR1 is SGHRS and CDR2 is YFSETQ. In DNA, the CDR3 is TGCGCCAGCAGCGCGGGACAGGGTGGCTCCTATAATTCACCCCTCCACTTT. Amino acid sequence: CASSAGQGGSYNSPLHF.

The rearrangement joins TRBV7-2 to TRBJ1-5, with D possibly matching TRBD1 (6 bases). Germline CDR1 is SGHTA and CDR2 is FQGNSA. The V gene lost 4 bases and the J gene lost 8 bases, with 18 bases spanning the gap. The CDR3 loop spans 15 amino acids. In DNA, the CDR3 is TGTGCCAGCAGCTCTACAGGGCCTTCAGAGAAGCCCCAGCATTTT. Amino acids: CASSSTGPSEKPQHF.

The chain joins TRBV28 to TRBJ1-2; 8 bases fit TRBD1. Germline trimming cut 5 bases from V and 3 bases from J; bases unmatched to any gene: 8. CDR1 is MDHEN and CDR2 is SYDVKM in the germline V gene. This CDR3 has 15 amino acids. The CDR3 protein is CASSPGAGGYYGYTF. The CDR3 nucleotides read TGTGCCAGCAGTCCCGGGGCAGGGGGCTACTATGGCTACACCTTC.

The chain has TRBV24-1 and TRBJ1-5; weak D call: TRBD1 (5 bases). Trimming stripped 11 bases from V and 4 bases from J, with 14 bases between. CDR1 KGHDR and CDR2 SFDVKD come from the germline V gene. The CDR3 contains 13 residues. For the CDR3, the DNA is TGTGCCATCGCTGGGGGGGGTAATCAGCCCCAGCATTTT. Its translation is CAIAGGGNQPQHF.

The V gene is TRBV7-3, the J gene TRBJ2-1; D is undetermined. The CDR3 extends over 15 amino acids. V lost 0 bases and J 2 bases, leaving 8 bases between the germline ends. Germline V gives CDR1 SGHTA, CDR2 FQGTGA. In DNA, the CDR3 is TGTGCCAGCAGCTTAACGGTTGGCCCCTACAATGAGCAGTTCTTC. This gives the protein CASSLTVGPYNEQFF.

This sequence joins TRBV6-1 and TRBJ1-5; D gene uncertain. The CDR3 runs to 13 residues. Trimming shortened V by 0 bases and J by 5 bases, and 5 bases separated the two germline ends. CDR1 is MNHNS, CDR2 SASEGT, per germline. CDR3 bases: TGTGCCAGCAGTGAAGCTCGGGATCAGCCCCAGCATTTT. It is translated as CASSEARDQPQHF.

The chain combines TRBV6-1 with TRBJ2-7; 11 bases line up with TRBD2. The CDR3 has 16 amino acids. The V segment lost 1 base and the J segment 3 bases; nucleotides outside the gene matches: 5. Germline V gives CDR1 MNHNS, CDR2 SASEGT. Here the CDR3 DNA reads TGTGCCAGCAGTGAAGAAGAAGGGACTAGCGGCTACGAGCAGTACTTC. Amino acid sequence: CASSEEEGTSGYEQYF.

This clone has only a few counts. Mismatch with germline at one junction end may stem from a read error. The chain employs TRBV7-2 and TRBJ2-1, with D hard to call. This CDR3 is 13 amino acids long. Germline CDR1 SGHTA, CDR2 FQGNSA. For the CDR3, the DNA is TGTGCCAGCAGCTTAGACGGATACAGTGAGCAGTTCTTC. It specifies CASSLDGYSEQFF.

This clone came up a few times. This chain links TRBV27 with TRBJ1-4; 7 bases fit TRBD1. V was pared by 2 bases and J by 5 bases, with 8 bases of the junction left unmatched. The CDR3 spans 16 residues. The germline V gene has CDR1 MNHEY and CDR2 SMNVEV (reference sequence). CDR3 sequence: CASSLDPTGQNEKLFF. CDR3 DNA sequence: TGTGCCAGCAGTTTAGATCCGACAGGGCAAAATGAAAAACTGTTTTTT.

V and J are TRBV2 and TRBJ2-5; the match to TRBD2 covers 14 bases. This CDR3 spans 15 amino acids. Unmatched junction bases numbered 10, after V lost 6 bases and J lost 10 bases. Germline V gene sequence: CDR1 SNHLY, CDR2 FYNNEI. DNA of the CDR3: TGTGCCAGCAGAGATGGGACTAGCGGGAGTCCCCTCCAGTACTTC. This encodes CASRDGTSGSPLQYF.

Points on this clone: This sample also contains other DNA sequences that code for the same CDR3. This chain uses TRBV27 with TRBJ2-6, with D possibly matching TRBD2 (6 bases). V lost 3 bases and J 4 bases, leaving 10 bases between the germline ends. The CDR3 has 15 amino acids. Germline lookup yields CDR1 MNHEY and CDR2 SMNVEV (reference sequence). CDR3 residues: CASSLGGTGANVLTF. DNA for the CDR3: TGTGCCAGCAGTTTGGGAGGTACCGGGGCCAACGTCCTGACTTTC. Drawing the rest from reference TRBV27 and TRBJ2-6, the complete variable domain is EAQVTQNPRYLITVTGKKLTVTCSQNMNHEYMSWYRQDPGLGLRQIYYSMNVEVTDKGDVPEGYKVSRKEKRNFPLILESPSPNQTSLYFCASSLGGTGANVLTFGAGSRLTVL.

This sequence joins TRBV7-3 and TRBJ1-1, with 12 bases fitting TRBD1. Per the germline V gene, CDR1 is SGHTA and CDR2 is FQGTGA. This CDR3 is 13 amino acids long. Trimming removed 4 bases from V and 11 bases from J; junction bases left unmatched: 5. CDR3 bases: TGTGCCAGCAGCTCTCCGGGACAGGGGGCGGCTTTCTTT. This gives the protein CASSSPGQGAAFF. The complete variable domain, with remaining parts taken from reference TRBV7-3 and TRBJ1-1, reads GAGVSQTPSNKVTEKGKYVELRCDPISGHTALYWYRQSLGQGPEFLIYFQGTGAADDSGLPNDRFFAVRPEGSVSTLKIQRTERGDSAVYLCASSSPGQGAAFFGQGTRLTVV.

V is TRBV15 and J is TRBJ2-7, with D hard to call. The CDR3 is made up of 15 amino acids. Deletions cut 0 bases from V and 2 bases from J, with 11 bases between. Germline assignment: CDR1 LNHNV and CDR2 YYDKDF (reference sequence). The CDR3 nucleotides read TGTGCCACCAGCAGAGATCGTGGGCAGGCCTACGAGCAGTACTTC. As protein: CATSRDRGQAYEQYF. The full variable domain, with the rest looked up from reference TRBV15 and TRBJ2-7, is DAMVIQNPRYQVTQFGKPVTLSCSQTLNHNVMYWYQQKSSQAPKLLFHYYDKDFNNEADTPDNFQSRRPNTSFCFLDIRSPGLGDTAMYLCATSRDRGQAYEQYFGPGTRLTVT.

The genes are TRBV27 and TRBJ1-2; 10 bases map to TRBD1. Trimming took 4 bases from V and 8 from J; bases not matched to a gene: 10. The CDR3 length is 15 residues. The V gene's germline CDR1 is MNHEY and CDR2 SMNVEV (reference sequence). The CDR3 here is CASSSKGQGKEGYTF. The CDR3 nucleotides are TGTGCCAGCAGTTCCAAGGGACAGGGGAAAGAGGGCTACACCTTC.

This rearrangement joins TRBV7-2 to TRBJ2-7, with TRBD1 matching over 12 bases. CDR1 is SGHTA, CDR2 FQGNSA, per germline. The CDR3 runs 17 residues. With 4 bases clipped from V and 8 bases from J, the junction kept 15 bases outside the gene matches. The CDR3 spells CASSSLNPWGQGAKQYF. The CDR3 DNA sequence: TGTGCCAGCAGCTCGTTGAATCCGTGGGGACAGGGGGCAAAGCAGTACTTC.

The CDR3 loop reads CSASELAEYNEQFF. DNA for the CDR3: TGCAGTGCTAGTGAGCTAGCGGAGTACAATGAGCAGTTCTTC. The rearrangement links TRBV20-1 to TRBJ2-1; 7 bases are shared with TRBD2. CDR1 is DFQATT and CDR2 is SNEGSKA in the germline V gene (reference sequence). The CDR3 consists of 14 residues. Trimming cost V 3 bases and J 4 bases; bases outside gene matches: 6.

This rearrangement joins TRBV3-1 (or the pseudogene TRBV3-2) to TRBJ1-4; D gene ambiguous. The CDR3 is 15 residues long. Germline V gene data show CDR1 as LGHDT and CDR2 as YNNKEL (reference sequence). The ends were cut back, 4 bases at V and 1 base at J, with 10 bases in the middle. The CDR3 protein is CASSRTRVTNEKLFF. The CDR3 DNA is TGTGCCAGCAGCCGGACGCGGGTAACTAATGAAAAACTGTTTTTT.

The chain couples TRBV2 to TRBJ1-2; possible D gene TRBD1, 5 bases. V lost 5 bases and J 2 bases, leaving 9 bases between the germline ends. This CDR3 is 13 amino acids long. Germline CDR1 SNHLY, CDR2 FYNNEI. The CDR3 nucleotides read TGTGCCAGCAGTTTGGGACTAAACTATGGCTACACCTTC. It is translated as CASSLGLNYGYTF. The full variable domain, in which reference TRBV2 and TRBJ1-2 provide the parts outside the CDR3, is EPEVTQTPSHQVTQMGQEVILRCVPISNHLYFYWYRQILGQKVEFLVSFYNNEISEKSEIFDDQFSVERPDGSNFTLKIRSTKLEDSAMYFCASSLGLNYGYTFGSGTRLTVV.

V is TRBV29-1 and J is TRBJ1-5, with D possibly TRBD1 on 6 matching bases. V was trimmed by 2 bases and J by 7 bases, leaving 12 bases between them. CDR1 is SQVTM and CDR2 is ANQGSEA in the germline V gene. CDR3 length: 13 amino acids. CDR3 DNA: TGCAGCGTTGAATCAGGGGACGGGCAGCCCCAGCATTTT. It translates to CSVESGDGQPQHF.

In this sample, this clone turned up once. The chain combines TRBV7-9 with TRBJ2-1; 7 bases are shared with TRBD1. V lost 4 bases, J lost 3 bases, and 6 bases stayed unmatched. The germline gives CDR1 SEHNR, CDR2 FQNEAQ (reference sequence). This CDR3 has 15 residues. The CDR3 bases are TGTGCCAGCAGCTCCACAGGGGTTTTCTACAATGAGCAGTTCTTC. Protein product: CASSSTGVFYNEQFF.

This clone was found a few times. V usage is TRBV30 and J usage is TRBJ2-6; no firm D call. From germline, CDR1 is GTSNPN and CDR2 SVGIG (reference sequence). Trimming took 1 base from V and 4 from J, leaving 11 bases between them. CDR3 size: 15 residues. This chain's CDR3 is CAWSADEAGANVLTF. CDR3 DNA: TGTGCCTGGAGTGCGGATGAGGCAGGGGCCAACGTCCTGACTTTC.

The chain uses TRBV11-2 and TRBJ2-7; 10 nucleotides agree with TRBD1. J lost 5 bases, V lost 5 bases, and 9 bases had no gene match. The germline CDR1 and CDR2 sequences are SGHAT and FQNNGV. The CDR3 runs 15 residues. CDR3 loop: CASSQGQGVANEQYF. In nucleotides, the CDR3 is TGTGCCAGCAGCCAAGGACAGGGGGTGGCGAACGAGCAGTACTTC.